This TCR beta chain is drawn from a study of CD4 T cells in relation to SARS-CoV-2 and coronaviruses. Turning to the study itself: Negative control cultures got HIV-1 Nef peptides or no peptide.

Generated by immunoSEQ multiplex PCR, the TCRdb table keeps only in-frame clones and is missing some. The sample contains tens of thousands of clones, more than 70% of which appear only once. Points on this clone: What it recognizes is unknown.

Unexposed donor CD4+ T cells date from about 2011-2018, before the COVID-19 pandemic. After roughly 9 days of culture, CD4+ T cells were isolated. Cells permitting, SARS-CoV-2 S/N and four cold-coronavirus spikes were tested on unexposed-donor CD4+ T cells. Germline V gene data show CDR1 as SGHRS and CDR2 as YFSETQ. The CDR3 is 15 amino acids. V lost 4 bases and J lost 4; bases outside the gene matches: 5. This sequence originates from a human donor in good health. This chain uses TRBV5-1 with TRBJ2-4; 10 nucleotides match TRBD1. The specimen sequenced was CD4+ T cells from PBMCs, cultured in vitro. The CDR3 DNA reads as TGCGCCAGCAGCCCCGGACAGGGGGGTAAAAACATTCAGTACTTC. This codes for CASSPGQGGKNIQYF.